The 21 T cell receptor beta chains in this list originate from one sample, sequenced in a study of T cell responses to AZD1222 COVID-19 vaccine. Repertoires were generated with immunoSEQ multiplex PCR, while TCRdb's copy carries only in-frame clones and drops some. This table holds 100,000 or so clones, more than 75% found once. Sequencing used peripheral blood, obtained on day 0 of AZD1222 vaccination. The receptors stem from an adult in good health.

The chain recombines TRBV5-1 with TRBJ2-7; no firm D call. V was trimmed by 3 bases and J by 4 bases, leaving 17 bases between them. The CDR3 runs 15 residues. The germline V gene encodes CDR1 SGHRS and CDR2 YFSETQ. CDR3 sequence (DNA): TGCGCCAGCAGCTGGGAAGAGGCAGGCGTTTACGAGCAGTACTTC. This encodes CASSWEEAGVYEQYF.

The chain carries TRBV2 and TRBJ1-1; possible D gene TRBD1, 5 bases. The CDR3 is 14 residues long. V lost 6 bases and J 1 base, leaving 12 bases between the germline ends. In germline, CDR1 is SNHLY, CDR2 FYNNEI. CDR3 in DNA: TGTGCCAGCAGGAAGGGGTCTACGAACACTGAAGCTTTCTTT. Residues: CASRKGSTNTEAFF.

This clone was counted once. This rearrangement joins TRBV4-1 to TRBJ1-5; tentatively, D is TRBD1 (5 bases). Trimming removed 1 base at V and 4 bases at J, with 14 bases between. There are 16 residues in the CDR3. Germline loops: CDR1 MGHRA, CDR2 YSYEKL. The chain's CDR3 is CASSQGDLLKNQPQHF. Written as DNA, the CDR3 is TGCGCCAGCAGCCAAGGGGACCTTCTGAAGAATCAGCCCCAGCATTTT.

J is TRBJ2-5 and V is TRBV10-1, with 12 bases that match TRBD2. J was trimmed by 4 bases and V by 2 bases; bases with no gene match: 2. Germline V gene data show CDR1 as WNHNN and CDR2 as SYGVQD (reference sequence). The CDR3 spans 15 residues. CDR3 nucleotide sequence: TGCGCCAGCAGTGAGGGACTAGCGGGAATAGAGACCCAGTACTTC. Translated, it gives CASSEGLAGIETQYF.

J is TRBJ2-1 and V is TRBV2; 10 positions match TRBD2. This CDR3 is 18 amino acids long. Losses at the gene ends were 4 bases for V and 0 bases for J; bases not matched to a gene: 9. Germline V lookup: CDR1 SNHLY, CDR2 FYNNEI. CDR3 amino acids: CASSGTSGSWSSYNEQFF. In DNA form, the CDR3 reads TGTGCCAGCAGTGGGACTAGCGGATCCTGGAGCTCCTACAATGAGCAGTTCTTC.

The chain uses TRBV11-2 and TRBJ2-7, with D perhaps assigned TRBD1 or TRBD2 (5 bases each). This CDR3 comprises 17 residues. Per germline, CDR1 SGHAT and CDR2 FQNNGV. The V end lost 7 bases, the J end lost 2 bases, and 24 bases lay between the germline ends. This CDR3 reads CASNLVAYRGGAYEQYF. The CDR3 bases are TGTGCCAGCAACTTGGTGGCCTACCGGGGCGGTGCCTACGAGCAGTACTTC.

The chain employs TRBV5-4 and TRBJ2-7; D is ambiguous. The CDR3 totals 12 residues. V lost 4 bases, J lost 3 bases, and 8 bases lay in between. Germline CDR1 is SGHNT and CDR2 is YYREEE (reference sequence). The CDR3 here is CASSADSYEQYF. The CDR3 DNA reads TGTGCCAGCAGCGCAGATAGCTACGAGCAGTACTTC.

The V and J genes are TRBV10-3 and TRBJ2-3, with 12 bases lining up with TRBD2. The CDR3 loop spans 19 amino acids. The germline CDR1 and CDR2 sequences are ENHRY and SYGVKD. The ends lost 7 bases at V and 4 bases at J; junction bases unmatched: 18. CDR3 protein: CAIKNQGLAGAGAPDTQYF. The CDR3 DNA reads TGTGCCATCAAAAACCAGGGACTAGCGGGTGCGGGGGCCCCAGATACGCAGTATTTT.

The rearrangement joins TRBV10-3 to TRBJ1-3; TRBD1 might be the D (6 bases). The CDR3 has 15 amino acids. Germline assignment: CDR1 ENHRY and CDR2 SYGVKD. Trimming left V 3 bases short and J 2 bases short, with 11 bases between. The CDR3 region is CAISEQGFTGNTIYF. Here the CDR3 DNA reads TGTGCCATCAGTGAACAGGGCTTTACTGGAAACACCATATATTTT.

V gene TRBV2 combines with J gene TRBJ1-2, with 7 bases fitting TRBD1. The J segment lost 8 bases and the V segment lost 7 bases, leaving 16 bases of the junction unmatched. The CDR3 extends over 15 amino acids. CDR1 and CDR2 from the germline V gene are SNHLY and FYNNEI. CDR3 nucleotides: TGTGCCAGCACAAAGGGCCCCGACAGGGAGGGGGGCTACACCTTC. It translates to CASTKGPDREGGYTF.

This clone showed up just once. The CDR3 region is CASSPWQNSGNTIYF. The DNA for the CDR3 is TGTGCCAGCTCACCATGGCAGAACTCTGGAAACACCATATATTTT. The J gene is TRBJ1-3, the V gene TRBV18, with D unresolved. This CDR3 comprises 15 residues. The germline V gene has CDR1 KGHSH and CDR2 LQKENI. V lost 2 bases and J 0 bases, leaving 8 bases between the germline ends.

The chain is built from TRBV28 and TRBJ1-5, with D possibly matching TRBD1 (5 bases). Trimming cost V 5 bases and J 1 base, with 18 bases left between them. Per the germline V gene, CDR1 is MDHEN and CDR2 is SYDVKM. The CDR3 runs to 17 residues. CDR3 sequence reads: CASSPLSYEGSNQPQHF. The CDR3 DNA is TGTGCCAGCAGTCCACTTTCTTACGAGGGGAGCAATCAGCCCCAGCATTTT.

CDR3 amino acids: CASSLGQGRNEKLFF. The CDR3 nucleotides are TGTGCCAGCAGCTTAGGACAGGGTCGGAATGAAAAACTGTTTTTT. The chain uses TRBV7-9 and TRBJ1-4; 7 bases line up with TRBD1. The length of the CDR3 is 15 residues. CDR1 and CDR2 from the germline V gene are SEHNR and FQNEAQ (reference sequence). V trimming: 1 base; J trimming: 5 bases; junction bases outside the gene matches: 4.

This chain connects TRBV25-1 to TRBJ2-2; 9 bases match TRBD1. Unmatched junction bases numbered 6, after V lost 2 bases and J lost 5 bases. Germline CDR1 and CDR2: MGHDK and SYGVNS. The CDR3 sequence is 16 residues long. CDR3 sequence: CASSEPPGQGTGELFF. CDR3 in DNA: TGTGCCAGCAGTGAACCTCCGGGACAGGGTACCGGGGAGCTGTTTTTT. Together with reference TRBV25-1 and TRBJ2-2, the CDR3 gives the full variable domain: EADIYQTPRYLVIGTGKKITLECSQTMGHDKMYWYQQDPGMELHLIHYSYGVNSTEKGDLSSESTVSRIRTEHFPLTLESARPSHTSQYLCASSEPPGQGTGELFFGEGSRLTVL.

The J gene is TRBJ2-1, the V gene TRBV7-3; TRBD2 matches at 9 bases. Looked up from germline, CDR1 is SGHTA and CDR2 is FQGTGA. V dropped 3 bases and J dropped 7; count of bases not matched to a gene: 4. The CDR3 covers 14 residues. This chain's CDR3 is CASSLVAGVNEQFF. In DNA form, the CDR3 reads TGTGCCAGCAGCTTGGTAGCGGGAGTGAATGAGCAGTTCTTC.

Only a few counts were recorded for this clone. One end of the junction is discordant with germline, which a read error may explain. The chain carries TRBV27 and TRBJ1-2; weak D call: TRBD1 (5 bases). The CDR3 has 12 amino acids. Looked up from germline, CDR1 is MNHEY and CDR2 is SMNVEV (reference sequence). This CDR3 is CASSLPPGPISF. The CDR3 region has the DNA TGTGCCAGCAGTTTACCCCCGGGACCTATTTCCTTC.

This chain connects TRBV5-1 to TRBJ1-1, with D unresolved. CDR3 size: 14 residues. CDR1 and CDR2 (germline): SGHRS, YFSETQ. Trimming took 1 base from V and 4 from J, leaving 11 bases between them. The CDR3 region has the DNA TGCGCCAGCAGCTTGAACTCCCAAGGCACTGAAGCTTTCTTT. This encodes CASSLNSQGTEAFF.

V gene TRBV5-1 combines with J gene TRBJ1-2, with 7 bases matching TRBD1. Germline V gives CDR1 SGHRS, CDR2 YFSETQ. V was pared by 3 bases and J by 4 bases, with 6 bases of the junction left unmatched. CDR3 size: 14 residues. This CDR3 is CASSSLQGRYGYTF. For the CDR3, the DNA is TGCGCCAGCAGCTCATTACAGGGGCGCTATGGCTACACCTTC.

This chain connects TRBV30 to TRBJ2-7, with TRBD2 matching 12 bases. The CDR3 is 16 residues long. The V and J ends lost 3 bases and 3 bases, in that order; junction bases with no gene match: 9. Germline V lookup: CDR1 GTSNPN, CDR2 SVGIG (reference sequence). CDR3 sequence reads: CAWRPSGRALSYEQYF. CDR3 nucleotides: TGTGCCTGGAGACCTAGCGGGAGGGCCCTAAGCTACGAGCAGTACTTC.

Only one count was recorded for this clone. The chain links TRBV7-9 to TRBJ1-1; D gene unclear. CDR3 length: 13 residues. The ends were cut back, 4 bases at V and 1 base at J, with 7 bases in the middle. Germline V lookup: CDR1 SEHNR, CDR2 FQNEAQ (reference sequence). The CDR3 spells CASSSTRNTEAFF. DNA of the CDR3: TGTGCCAGCAGCTCCACCCGGAACACTGAAGCTTTCTTT. The whole variable domain, remainder taken from reference TRBV7-9 and TRBJ1-1, is DTGVSQNPRHKITKRGQNVTFRCDPISEHNRLYWYRQTLGQGPEFLTYFQNEAQLEKSRLLSDRFSAERPKGSFSTLEIQRTEQGDSAMYLCASSSTRNTEAFFGQGTRLTVV.

This clone was observed once. V gene TRBV6-1 combines with J gene TRBJ1-4, with a tentative D call TRBD1 (5 bases). The CDR3 runs 16 residues. CDR1 and CDR2 from the germline V gene are MNHNS and SASEGT. Trimming stripped 4 bases from V and 10 bases from J, with 22 bases between. The CDR3 region has the DNA TGTGCCAGCAGTGCCGGAGGGGCCGCGACGACGGGAAAACTGTTTTTT. It is translated as CASSAGGAATTGKLFF.